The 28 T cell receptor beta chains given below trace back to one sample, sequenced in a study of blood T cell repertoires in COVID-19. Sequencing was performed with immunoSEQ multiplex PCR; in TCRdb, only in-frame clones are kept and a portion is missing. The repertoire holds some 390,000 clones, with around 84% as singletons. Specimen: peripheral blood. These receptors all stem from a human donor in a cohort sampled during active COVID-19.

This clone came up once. CDR3 bases: TGTGCCAGCTTTCTCAATAGTTCCCCTTATGGCTACACCTTC. Translating gives CASFLNSSPYGYTF. The chain links TRBV28 to TRBJ1-2; the D is unclear. CDR1 is MDHEN and CDR2 is SYDVKM in the germline V gene. The CDR3 runs 14 residues. Trimming removed 8 bases at V and 5 bases at J, with 18 bases between.

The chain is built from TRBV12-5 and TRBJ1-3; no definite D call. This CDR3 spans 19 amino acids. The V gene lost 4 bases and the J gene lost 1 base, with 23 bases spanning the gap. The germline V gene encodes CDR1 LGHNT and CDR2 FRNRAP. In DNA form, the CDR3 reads TGTGCTAGTGGTTCCCTAACCTCACCACTCCATCGATCTGGAAACACCATATATTTT. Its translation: CASGSLTSPLHRSGNTIYF.

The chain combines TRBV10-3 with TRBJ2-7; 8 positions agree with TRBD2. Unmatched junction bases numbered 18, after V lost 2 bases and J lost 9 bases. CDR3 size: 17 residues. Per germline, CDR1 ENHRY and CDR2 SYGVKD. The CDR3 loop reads CAISELPGGRSIKGQYF. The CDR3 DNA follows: TGTGCCATCAGTGAGCTCCCGGGGGGGCGCTCGATAAAAGGGCAGTACTTC.

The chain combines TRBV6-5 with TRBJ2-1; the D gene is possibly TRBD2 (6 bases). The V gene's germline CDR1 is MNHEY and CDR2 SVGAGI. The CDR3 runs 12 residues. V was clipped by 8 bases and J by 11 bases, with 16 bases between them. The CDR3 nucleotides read TGTGCCAGCGGAGGGAAAGGGATTCAGCAGTTCTTC. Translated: CASGGKGIQQFF.

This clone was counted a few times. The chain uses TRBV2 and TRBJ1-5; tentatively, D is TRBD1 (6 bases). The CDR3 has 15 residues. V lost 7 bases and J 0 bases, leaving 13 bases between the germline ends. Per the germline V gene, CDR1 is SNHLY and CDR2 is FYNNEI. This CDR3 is CASMQDRDSNQPQHF. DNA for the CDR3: TGTGCCAGCATGCAGGACAGAGATAGCAATCAGCCCCAGCATTTT.

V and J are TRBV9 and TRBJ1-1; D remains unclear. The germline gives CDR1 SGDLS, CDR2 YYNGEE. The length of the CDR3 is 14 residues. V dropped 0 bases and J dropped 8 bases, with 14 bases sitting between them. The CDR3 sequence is CASSVGQSPGEAFF. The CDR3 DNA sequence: TGTGCCAGCAGCGTAGGGCAGTCCCCGGGGGAAGCTTTCTTT.

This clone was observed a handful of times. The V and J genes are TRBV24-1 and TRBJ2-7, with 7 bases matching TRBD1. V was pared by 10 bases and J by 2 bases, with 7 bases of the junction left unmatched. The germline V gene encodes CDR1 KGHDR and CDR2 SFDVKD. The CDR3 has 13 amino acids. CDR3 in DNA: TGTGCCACGCCTAACAGGGGCCCCTACGAGCAGTACTTC. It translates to CATPNRGPYEQYF.

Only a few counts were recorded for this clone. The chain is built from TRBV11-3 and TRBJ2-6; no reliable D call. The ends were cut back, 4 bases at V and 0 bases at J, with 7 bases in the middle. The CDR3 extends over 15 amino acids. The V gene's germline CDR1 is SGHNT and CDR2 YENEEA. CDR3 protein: CASSSQDSGANVLTF. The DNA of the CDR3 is TGTGCCAGCAGCTCCCAGGACTCTGGGGCCAACGTCCTGACTTTC. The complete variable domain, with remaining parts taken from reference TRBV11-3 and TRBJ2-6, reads EAGVVQSPRYKIIEKKQPVAFWCNPISGHNTLYWYLQNLGQGPELLIRYENEEAVDDSQLPKDRFSAERLKGVDSTLKIQPAELGDSAVYLCASSSQDSGANVLTFGAGSRLTVL.

CDR3 DNA sequence: TGTGCCAGCAGCCGACAGGGGAGCACTGAAGCTTTCTTT. It yields the protein CASSRQGSTEAFF. This rearrangement joins TRBV7-2 to TRBJ1-1; 8 bases are a match to TRBD1. Germline V CDR1 and CDR2: SGHTA, FQGNSA. V lost 5 bases and J lost 4; bases outside the gene matches: 3. The CDR3 has 13 residues.

CDR3 nucleotide sequence: TGCGCCAGCCAAGCCGGGACTAATGAAAAACTGTTTTTT. Protein: CASQAGTNEKLFF. The chain combines TRBV5-1 with TRBJ1-4, with D uncertain. Trimming removed 7 bases from V and 2 bases from J, with 9 bases in between. Germline V gene sequence: CDR1 SGHRS, CDR2 YFSETQ. The CDR3 has 13 amino acids.

The CDR3 spells CASYKPGEQFF. The CDR3 DNA reads as TGTGCCAGCTATAAACCGGGTGAGCAGTTCTTC. The chain joins TRBV11-2 to TRBJ2-1; D gene unclear. V gave up 8 bases and J gave up 9 bases, with 11 bases separating them. CDR1 is SGHAT, CDR2 FQNNGV, per germline. The length of the CDR3 is 11 residues.

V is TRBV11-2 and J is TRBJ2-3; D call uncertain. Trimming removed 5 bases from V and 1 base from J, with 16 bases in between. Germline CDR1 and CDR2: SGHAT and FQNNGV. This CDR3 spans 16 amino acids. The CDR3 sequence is CASSPPWVAGTDTQYF. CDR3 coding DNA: TGTGCCAGCAGCCCTCCCTGGGTAGCAGGCACAGATACGCAGTATTTT.

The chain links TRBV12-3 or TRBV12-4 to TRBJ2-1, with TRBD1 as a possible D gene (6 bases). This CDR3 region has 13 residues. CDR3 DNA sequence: TGTGCATCAAGGGGGAGCTCCTACAATGAGCAGTTCTTC. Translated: CASRGSSYNEQFF.

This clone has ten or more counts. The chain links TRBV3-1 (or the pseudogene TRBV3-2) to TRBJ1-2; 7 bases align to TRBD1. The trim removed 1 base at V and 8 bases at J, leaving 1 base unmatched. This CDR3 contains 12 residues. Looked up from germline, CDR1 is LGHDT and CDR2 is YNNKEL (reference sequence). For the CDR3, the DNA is TGTGCCAGCAGCCAAGGGGGACAGGGCTACACCTTC. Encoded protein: CASSQGGQGYTF.

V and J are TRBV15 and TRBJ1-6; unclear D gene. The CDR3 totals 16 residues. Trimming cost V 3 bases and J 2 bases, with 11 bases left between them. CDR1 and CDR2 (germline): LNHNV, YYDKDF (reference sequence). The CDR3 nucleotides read TGTGCCACCAGCAGCGACCCGAGGGCCTATAATTCACCCCTCCACTTT. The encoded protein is CATSSDPRAYNSPLHF.

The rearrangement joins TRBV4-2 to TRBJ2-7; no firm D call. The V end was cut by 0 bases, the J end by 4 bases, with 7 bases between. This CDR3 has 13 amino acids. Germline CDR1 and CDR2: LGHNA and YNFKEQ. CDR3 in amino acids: CASSQDLRYEQYF. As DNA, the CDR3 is TGTGCCAGCAGCCAAGATCTCCGGTACGAGCAGTACTTC.

CDR3 sequence (DNA): TGTGCCAGCAGCGAGTCGGACAGTCAGAACTATGGCTACACCTTC. Its protein is CASSESDSQNYGYTF. The genes are TRBV3-1 (or the pseudogene TRBV3-2) and TRBJ1-2; TRBD1 is a possible D gene (6 bases). The CDR3 is 15 amino acids. CDR1 and CDR2 from the germline V gene are LGHDT and YNNKEL (reference sequence). V was trimmed by 5 bases and J by 2 bases, leaving 15 bases between them.

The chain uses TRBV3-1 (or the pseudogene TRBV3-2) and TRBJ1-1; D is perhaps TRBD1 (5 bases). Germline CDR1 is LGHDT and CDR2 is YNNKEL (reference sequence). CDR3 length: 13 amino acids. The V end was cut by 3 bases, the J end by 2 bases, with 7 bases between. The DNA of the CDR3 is TGTGCCAGCAGCCAGACAGTAAACACTGAAGCTTTCTTT. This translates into CASSQTVNTEAFF.

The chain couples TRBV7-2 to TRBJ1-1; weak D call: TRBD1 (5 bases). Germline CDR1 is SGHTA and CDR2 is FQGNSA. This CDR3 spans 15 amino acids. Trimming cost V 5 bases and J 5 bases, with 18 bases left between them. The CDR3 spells CASSPRPQGGTEAFF. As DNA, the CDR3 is TGTGCCAGCAGCCCGCGACCGCAGGGTGGGACTGAAGCTTTCTTT.

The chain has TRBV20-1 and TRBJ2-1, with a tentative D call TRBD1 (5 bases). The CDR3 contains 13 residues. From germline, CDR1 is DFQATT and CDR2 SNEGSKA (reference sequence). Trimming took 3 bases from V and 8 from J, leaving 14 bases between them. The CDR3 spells CSASLEVGHEQFF. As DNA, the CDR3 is TGCAGTGCTAGTCTCGAGGTGGGGCATGAGCAGTTCTTC.

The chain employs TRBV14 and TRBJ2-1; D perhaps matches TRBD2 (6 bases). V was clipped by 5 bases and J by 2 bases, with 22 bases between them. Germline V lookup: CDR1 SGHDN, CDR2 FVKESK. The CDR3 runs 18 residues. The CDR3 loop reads CASSSRNGRDGPYNEQFF. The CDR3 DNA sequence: TGTGCCAGCAGCTCCAGGAACGGGCGGGACGGCCCCTACAATGAGCAGTTCTTC.

The CDR3 loop reads CASSQGAARDMSLKLFF. CDR3 bases: TGCGCCAGCAGCCAAGGGGCGGCCCGGGACATGAGCCTAAAACTGTTTTTT. The chain couples TRBV4-1 to TRBJ1-4, with a weak D call TRBD1 (6 bases). The V end was cut by 1 base, the J end by 10 bases, with 22 bases between. CDR3 length: 17 residues. Looked up from germline, CDR1 is MGHRA and CDR2 is YSYEKL.

The CDR3 region is CASTGQGQAQDTQYF. CDR3 bases: TGTGCCAGCACTGGACAGGGCCAGGCACAAGATACGCAGTATTTT. The rearrangement uses TRBV25-1 and TRBJ2-3; TRBD1 aligns across 8 bases. With V trimmed by 7 bases and J by 5 bases, 11 bases remained unmatched. Germline CDR1 MGHDK, CDR2 SYGVNS. This CDR3 has 15 residues.

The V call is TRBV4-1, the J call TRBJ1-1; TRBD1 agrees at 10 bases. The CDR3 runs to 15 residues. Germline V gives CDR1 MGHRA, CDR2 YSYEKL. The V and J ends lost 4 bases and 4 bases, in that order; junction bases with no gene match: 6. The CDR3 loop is CASSRDRGLFTEAFF. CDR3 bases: TGCGCCAGCAGCCGCGACAGGGGGCTGTTCACTGAAGCTTTCTTT.

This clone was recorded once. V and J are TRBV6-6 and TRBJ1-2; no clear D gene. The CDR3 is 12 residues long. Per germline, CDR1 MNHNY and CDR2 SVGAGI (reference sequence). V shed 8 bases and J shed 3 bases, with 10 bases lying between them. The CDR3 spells CASSPDYYGYTF. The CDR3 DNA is TGTGCCAGCTCCCCCGACTACTATGGCTACACCTTC.

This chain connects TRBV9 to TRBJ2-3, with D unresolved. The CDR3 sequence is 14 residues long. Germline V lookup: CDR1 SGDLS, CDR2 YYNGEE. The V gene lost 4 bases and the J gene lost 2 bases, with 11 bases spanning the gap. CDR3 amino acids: CASSPLTATDTQYF. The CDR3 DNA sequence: TGTGCCAGCAGCCCACTGACTGCCACAGATACGCAGTATTTT.

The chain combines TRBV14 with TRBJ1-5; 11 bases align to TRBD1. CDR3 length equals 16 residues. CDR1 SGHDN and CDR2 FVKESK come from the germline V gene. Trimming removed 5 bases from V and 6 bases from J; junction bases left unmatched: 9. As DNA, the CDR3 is TGTGCCAGCAGCTCCGCCTGGACAGGGGGCGGTCAGCCCCAGCATTTT. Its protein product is CASSSAWTGGGQPQHF.

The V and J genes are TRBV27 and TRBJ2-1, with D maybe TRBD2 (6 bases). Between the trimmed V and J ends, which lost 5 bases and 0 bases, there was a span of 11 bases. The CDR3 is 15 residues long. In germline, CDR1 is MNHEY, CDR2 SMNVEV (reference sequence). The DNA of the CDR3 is TGTGCCAGCAGTCTCGGGGGAGGCTCCTACAATGAGCAGTTCTTC. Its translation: CASSLGGGSYNEQFF.